One sample yielded the 20 T cell receptor beta chains listed below, sequenced in a study of post-analysis software for immune sequencing data (dated by TCRdb to the mid-2010s). Their recognized antigens are unknown. Libraries came from PCR. Sequencing was carried out with an Illumina HiSeq 2500. Unique molecular identifiers were incorporated into TCR beta cDNA libraries to reduce PCR and sequencing biases. TCRdb cleaned the public reads at Q25 with fastp, built clones with MiXCR and kept in-frame beta chains. Each entry merges the rows of one CDR3 protein and shows their most common DNA and genes. This sample is represented by 350,000 to 500,000 distinct CDR3 sequences; 39% of them were singletons. The top ten constitute roughly 8.2% of the sample. The paper as a whole reports these results and caveats: Patients showed significantly higher frequencies than controls for a handful of TRBV segments, among them TRBV5-6, TRBV5-1 and TRBV20-1.

Sequencing input: blood. The receptors were gathered from a girl aged 2 to 10 with multiple sclerosis.

The chain links TRBV6-5 to TRBJ2-7; no firm D call. Near its end, the DNA agrees better with TRBJ2-5, so the J call may be wrong. Germline loops: CDR1 MNHEY, CDR2 SVGAGI. CDR3 length: 15 residues. CDR3 coding DNA: TGTGCCAGCAGCCTTAACGAGTGGCCGGGAGAGACCCAGTACTTC. Translation: CASSLNEWPGETQYF.

This rearrangement joins TRBV6-2 or TRBV6-3 to TRBJ2-1; 11 bases align to TRBD2. Trimming removed 6 bases from V and 4 bases from J; junction bases left unmatched: 8. Germline V gives CDR1 MNHEY, CDR2 SVGEGT. The CDR3 extends over 16 amino acids. DNA for the CDR3: TGTGCCAGCAGAGCCGTAGCGGGAGGGGGTTACAATGAGCAGTTCTTC. Translated: CASRAVAGGGYNEQFF.

The chain combines TRBV9 with TRBJ2-5; 11 bases match TRBD2. Germline V gives CDR1 SGDLS, CDR2 YYNGEE. J was trimmed by 6 bases and V by 0 bases; bases with no gene match: 7. The CDR3 has 16 residues. The CDR3 loop is CASSVGTSGSRKTQYF. In nucleotides, the CDR3 is TGTGCCAGCAGCGTAGGAACTAGCGGGAGTCGGAAGACCCAGTACTTC.

J is TRBJ1-2 and V is TRBV5-5; 9 positions agree with TRBD1. Germline lookup yields CDR1 SGHKS and CDR2 YYEKEE (reference sequence). The trim removed 3 bases at V and 8 bases at J, leaving 11 bases unmatched. This CDR3 has 15 residues. CDR3 nucleotide sequence: TGTGCCAGCAGCTGGCAGGGGACAGGGCATGGGGGCTACACCTTC. Its protein is CASSWQGTGHGGYTF.

This chain uses TRBV7-3 with TRBJ2-1; D may be TRBD2 (5 bases). CDR1 is SGHTA and CDR2 is FQGTGA in the germline V gene. The length of the CDR3 is 16 residues. Trimming removed 6 bases from V and 1 base from J, with 16 bases in between. This chain's CDR3 is CASSASGGPSYNEQFF. The CDR3 nucleotides read TGTGCCAGCAGTGCCAGCGGCGGTCCATCCTACAATGAGCAGTTCTTC.

This clonotype was observed a handful of times. The chain links TRBV12-3 or TRBV12-4 to TRBJ2-3; TRBD2 is a possible D gene (5 bases). V was pared by 4 bases and J by 4 bases, with 15 bases between. This CDR3 is built from 15 residues. The CDR3 loop reads CASSWTGQRADTQYF. The CDR3 nucleotides read TGTGCCAGCAGTTGGACGGGCCAGAGGGCAGATACGCAGTATTTT.

The chain couples TRBV5-6 to TRBJ2-5; 7 bases are a match to TRBD1. J lost 1 base, V lost 4 bases, and 7 bases had no gene match. CDR1 is SGHDT and CDR2 is YYEEEE in the germline V gene. The CDR3 totals 15 residues. DNA of the CDR3: TGTGCCAGCAGCCTGGGGACAGTGCTCCAAGAGACCCAGTACTTC. This sequence encodes CASSLGTVLQETQYF. The entire variable domain, with the rest obtained from reference TRBV5-6 and TRBJ2-5, is as follows: DAGVTQSPTHLIKTRGQQVTLRCSPKSGHDTVSWYQQALGQGPQFIFQYYEEEERQRGNFPDRFSGHQFPNYSSELNVNALLLGDSALYLCASSLGTVLQETQYFGPGTRLLVL.

This clonotype appeared a few times. The V and J genes are TRBV6-1 and TRBJ2-7, with TRBD2 matching over 14 bases. This CDR3 is 18 amino acids long. Germline V gene sequence: CDR1 MNHNS, CDR2 SASEGT. V was pared by 3 bases and J by 2 bases, with 9 bases of the junction left unmatched. The CDR3 spells CASSDAGLAGDAPYEQYF. DNA of the CDR3: TGTGCCAGCAGTGACGCGGGACTAGCGGGAGATGCCCCCTACGAGCAGTACTTC.

The chain carries TRBV12-3 or TRBV12-4 and TRBJ2-4; possibly TRBD2 for D (5 bases). The DNA end is more similar to TRBJ2-7, so the J call may be wrong. The CDR3 is 16 amino acids. The DNA of the CDR3 is TGTGCCAGCAGTTTCCGGGAACCCCACCGGGCATACGAGCAGTACTTC. Its translation is CASSFREPHRAYEQYF.

The V call is TRBV5-1, the J call TRBJ1-1; no clear D. The germline V gene has CDR1 SGHRS and CDR2 YFSETQ. The V gene lost 4 bases and the J gene lost 4 bases, with 14 bases spanning the gap. The CDR3 spans 14 residues. CDR3 bases: TGCGCCAGCAGCGACCGGACGACGGGCACTGAAGCTTTCTTT. The encoded protein is CASSDRTTGTEAFF.

This clonotype was seen a few times. This chain's CDR3 is CASSSQREGKNIQYF. The CDR3 DNA sequence: TGTGCCAGCAGCTCCCAACGGGAGGGCAAAAACATTCAGTACTTC. V is TRBV7-2 and J is TRBJ2-4; 8 bases fit TRBD2. The germline V gene has CDR1 SGHTA and CDR2 FQGNSA. With V trimmed by 4 bases and J by 3 bases, 5 bases remained unmatched. This CDR3 has 15 amino acids.

The genes are TRBV6-6 and TRBJ2-4, with D unresolved. The DNA matches TRBJ2-5 better at its end, which makes the J call doubtful. The germline V gene has CDR1 MNHNY and CDR2 SVGAGI (reference sequence). CDR3 size: 15 residues. CDR3 in amino acids: CASSYWQTLKETQYF. CDR3 nucleotides: TGTGCCAGCAGTTACTGGCAGACCCTTAAAGAGACCCAGTACTTC.

The rearrangement joins TRBV6-6 to TRBJ2-5; 7 bases line up with TRBD2. The CDR3 spans 15 residues. Germline values: CDR1 MNHNY, CDR2 SVGAGI (reference sequence). The V gene end was trimmed by 6 bases and the J gene end by 2 bases; junction bases not matched to a gene: 9. This CDR3 reads CASRRSGNRQETQYF. In DNA, the CDR3 is TGTGCCAGCAGAAGAAGCGGGAACCGGCAAGAGACCCAGTACTTC.

This clonotype was seen a handful of times. This chain links TRBV29-1 with TRBJ2-1; a weak D match, TRBD2 (5 bases). Germline CDR1 and CDR2: SQVTM and ANQGSEA. Trimming pared 6 bases from V and 0 bases from J, leaving 12 bases between. The CDR3 contains 14 residues. This chain's CDR3 is CSVAETSSYNEQFF. As DNA, the CDR3 is TGCAGCGTAGCCGAAACTAGCTCCTACAATGAGCAGTTCTTC.

This clonotype was seen a few times. The chain employs TRBV7-2 and TRBJ2-5, with D perhaps TRBD1 or TRBD2 (5 bases each). Trimming removed 1 base at V and 11 bases at J, with 14 bases between. The germline V gene encodes CDR1 SGHTA and CDR2 FQGNSA. CDR3 length: 13 amino acids. The CDR3 protein is CASSLEGTAEQYF. In DNA, the CDR3 is TGTGCCAGCAGCTTAGAAGGGACGGCAGAGCAGTACTTC.

The chain uses TRBV24-1 and TRBJ1-1, with TRBD1 identical over 11 bases. Germline V gene data show CDR1 as KGHDR and CDR2 as SFDVKD. The junction had 7 bases not matched to a gene; V was cut back by 4 bases and J by 7 bases. The CDR3 has 15 residues. CDR3 in amino acids: CATSEPGQGVDEAFF. In nucleotides, the CDR3 is TGTGCCACCAGTGAACCGGGACAGGGGGTCGATGAAGCTTTCTTT.

The V gene is TRBV7-9, the J gene TRBJ2-3; no clear D gene. The CDR3 runs to 15 residues. V lost 8 bases, J lost 0 bases, and 15 bases lay in between. The germline V gene has CDR1 SEHNR and CDR2 FQNEAQ (reference sequence). As DNA, the CDR3 is TGTGCCAGCCCTCGTCAGGATGCTAGCACAGATACGCAGTATTTT. It yields the protein CASPRQDASTDTQYF.

This clonotype was found a few times. V usage is TRBV4-1 and J usage is TRBJ1-2; no definite D call. Looked up from germline, CDR1 is MGHRA and CDR2 is YSYEKL. Trimming removed 1 base from V and 5 bases from J, with 11 bases in between. The length of the CDR3 is 14 residues. This CDR3 is CASSQGRAGYGYTF. CDR3 DNA sequence: TGCGCCAGCAGCCAAGGGAGGGCGGGGTATGGCTACACCTTC.

The J gene is TRBJ2-7, the V gene TRBV18, with unresolved D. The DNA end is more similar to TRBJ2-5, so the J call may be wrong. The CDR3 spans 12 residues. CDR1 is KGHSH, CDR2 LQKENI, per germline. DNA of the CDR3: TGTGCCAGCTCAACTCAAGAAGAGACCCAGTACTTC. Amino acids: CASSTQEETQYF.

J is TRBJ2-7 and V is TRBV6-5, with TRBD1 identical over 10 bases. V gave up 4 bases and J gave up 5 bases; unmatched junction bases: 5. The CDR3 spans 14 residues. The germline gives CDR1 MNHEY, CDR2 SVGAGI. The CDR3 loop reads CASSSTGGKNEQYF. CDR3 nucleotides: TGTGCCAGCAGTTCGACAGGGGGCAAGAACGAGCAGTACTTC.